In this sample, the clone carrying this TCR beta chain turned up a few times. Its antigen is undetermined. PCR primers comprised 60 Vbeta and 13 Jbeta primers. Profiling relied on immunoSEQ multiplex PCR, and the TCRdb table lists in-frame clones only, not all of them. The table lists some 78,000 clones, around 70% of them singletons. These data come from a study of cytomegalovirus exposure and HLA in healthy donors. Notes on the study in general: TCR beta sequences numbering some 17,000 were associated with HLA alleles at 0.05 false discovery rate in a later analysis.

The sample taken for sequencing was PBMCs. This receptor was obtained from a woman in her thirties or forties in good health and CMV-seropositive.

The CDR3 DNA sequence: TGTGCCACCCCGATTAGCGGGACGAACACCGGGGAGCTGTTTTTT. This codes for CATPISGTNTGELFF. The V call is TRBV5-4, the J call TRBJ2-2; 8 bases match TRBD2. J lost 0 bases, V lost 9 bases, and 7 bases had no gene match. This CDR3 has 15 residues. Germline loops: CDR1 SGHNT, CDR2 YYREEE (reference sequence).